The 10 T cell receptor beta chains below come from one sample, sequenced in a study of Graves' ophthalmopathy and Graves' hyperthyroidism. The TCR beta CDR3 regions underwent amplification from RNA transcripts. Following a first-round RT-PCR that used HTBI primers, a second-round multiplex PCR was carried out. From the multiplex PCR reads, TCRdb called clonotypes with MiXCR, one entry per CDR3 protein. The table includes around 1,200,000 distinct CDR3 sequences, about two fifths detected once. The sequenced material came from peripheral blood or thyroid tissue (not recorded which). The receptors stem from an adult man with Graves' hyperthyroidism.

In regard to this clonotype: A much larger clone lies one base from this, so it may be a read error. The chain links TRBV29-1 to TRBJ1-2; the D is unclear. The V end was cut by 5 bases, the J end by 6 bases, with 13 bases between. The germline CDR1 and CDR2 sequences are SQVTM and ANQGSEA. There are 12 residues in the CDR3. The CDR3: CSVIPDIHGYTF. The CDR3 region has the DNA TGCAGCGTTATTCCAGATATTCATGGCTACACCTTC.

The chain has TRBV7-6 and TRBJ2-7; tentatively, D is TRBD1 or TRBD2 (6 bases each). There are 15 residues in the CDR3. Germline V gives CDR1 SGHVS, CDR2 FNYEAQ. V was shortened by 4 bases and J by 1 base, with 14 bases between the two germline ends. The CDR3 sequence is CASSSYRAGSYEQYF. CDR3 in DNA: TGTGCCAGCAGCTCCTACAGGGCGGGGTCCTACGAGCAGTACTTC.

The chain recombines TRBV6-2 or TRBV6-3 with TRBJ2-7, with D tentatively TRBD1 or TRBD2 (5 bases each). Looked up from germline, CDR1 is MNHEY and CDR2 is SVGEGT. Between the trimmed V and J ends, which lost 6 bases and 6 bases, there was a span of 18 bases. This CDR3 comprises 14 residues. CDR3 in DNA: TGTGCCAGCAGCCCGACCGGGACCGGCATCGAGCAGTACTTC. Translation: CASSPTGTGIEQYF.

In its sample, this clonotype was seen many times. The chain links TRBV20-1 to TRBJ1-5, with D perhaps TRBD1 (5 bases). Trimming left V 4 bases short and J 7 bases short, with 17 bases between. The CDR3 is 14 residues long. Germline values: CDR1 DFQATT, CDR2 SNEGSKA (reference sequence). The CDR3 bases are TGCAGTGCTAAGGAGGGGCGCCATGCGCAGCCCCAGCATTTT. This codes for CSAKEGRHAQPQHF.

The J gene is TRBJ1-2, the V gene TRBV11-2, with 9 bases lining up with TRBD1. Germline V CDR1 and CDR2: SGHAT, FQNNGV. V trimming: 3 bases; J trimming: 4 bases; junction bases outside the gene matches: 12. The CDR3 length is 17 residues. The CDR3 region is CASSLQEGTGLRYGYTF. The CDR3 nucleotides are TGTGCCAGCAGCTTGCAAGAGGGGACAGGGTTGCGCTATGGCTACACCTTC.

This clonotype was picked up many times. V gene TRBV6-9 combines with J gene TRBJ1-3; TRBD1 is a possible D gene (5 bases). Germline lookup yields CDR1 MNHGY and CDR2 SVAAGI. The CDR3 spans 15 residues. The CDR3 DNA reads TGTGGCTGCAGGGACGGAGAATACTCTGGAAACACCATATATTTT. It translates to CGCRDGEYSGNTIYF.

This clonotype was observed a few times. The genes are TRBV4-3 and TRBJ2-7, with TRBD1 identical over 8 bases. The CDR3 contains 13 residues. Germline-derived CDR1 and CDR2 are LGHNA and YSLEER. After removal of 4 bases from V and 6 bases from J, the junction contained 5 bases not matched to a gene. The CDR3 spells CASSPDRDSEQYF. CDR3 nucleotide sequence: TGCGCCAGCAGCCCGGACAGGGACAGCGAGCAGTACTTC.

The CDR3 DNA follows: TGTGCCAGTAGGGACTTGGGGGGTTCAGGTTACGAGCAGTACTTC. Residues: CASRDLGGSGYEQYF. The V call is TRBV2, the J call TRBJ2-7; the D gene is possibly TRBD2 (6 bases). Germline loops: CDR1 SNHLY, CDR2 FYNNEI. This CDR3 region has 15 residues. Trimming left V 9 bases short and J 4 bases short, with 22 bases between.

This clonotype was counted at least ten times. Written as DNA, the CDR3 is TGCGCCAGCAGCCTAAAACAGGGGGCGTGGGCTTTCTTT. It encodes CASSLKQGAWAFF. The chain is built from TRBV4-3 and TRBJ1-1, with 9 bases that match TRBD1. The V and J ends lost 4 bases and 11 bases, in that order; junction bases with no gene match: 8. The CDR3 loop spans 13 amino acids. Germline-derived CDR1 and CDR2 are LGHNA and YSLEER.

About this clonotype: A much bigger clone sits one base away, suggesting this may be a read error. In this CDR3 the conserved last residue, phenylalanine or tryptophan, is missing, so a read error is likely. CDR3 bases: TGCAGTGCTAGAGCTGCCGGGACTACCTACGAGCAGTACCTC. Protein: CSARAAGTTYEQYL. V gene TRBV20-1 combines with J gene TRBJ2-7; 7 bases agree with TRBD2. The CDR3 sequence is 14 residues long. V gave up 1 base and J gave up 2 bases; unmatched junction bases: 5. Germline V gives CDR1 DFQATT, CDR2 SNEGSKA (reference sequence).